This T cell receptor (beta chain) comes out of a study of T-cell reconstitution after alpha-beta-depleted transplantation in children. Study results and limitations: It was reported that alpha-beta T cells came from several hundred expanded graft clones (about two months after transplant). For some patients, TCRbeta diversity was high at day 60 because of recipient T cells and thymic progenitors that survived. At the one-year point after transplant, T-cell counts and TCRbeta diversity were found to come mostly from T cells that had been newly produced.

As it was prepared, the TCRbeta library received unique molecular identifiers. TCRdb fed the PCR reads into MiXCR, producing one record per CDR3 protein. The table includes about 440,000 distinct CDR3 sequences, 43% detected once. Concerning this clonotype itself: Its antigen remains unidentified.

This CDR3 is 15 amino acids long. Trimming pared 7 bases from V and 5 bases from J, leaving 18 bases between. CDR1 SGHRS and CDR2 YFSETQ come from the germline V gene. Sequencing was performed on PBMCs, taken before TCRalphabeta/CD19-depleted stem cell transplant. This receptor was obtained from a girl under 10 years old with aplastic anemia, due to receive a stem cell transplant. This chain links TRBV5-1 with TRBJ2-2; TRBD1 or TRBD2 may be the D gene (6 bases each). The CDR3: CASVLPRGGTGELFF. CDR3 DNA sequence: TGCGCCAGCGTCCTCCCCAGGGGAGGAACCGGGGAGCTGTTTTTT.